This is a list of T cell receptor beta chains from one sample in a study of CD8+ T cells in alopecia areata. TCRdb keeps only in-frame clones here, not all; method: immunoSEQ multiplex PCR. Here the sample spans approximately 42,000 clones, under 70% being singletons. The sequences come from CD8+ T cells sorted from blood, collected at week 4, from a patient treated with tofacitinib. The receptor source for this set is a human donor with alopecia areata. Each CDR3 is given with its conserved first and last residue. A D gene is named only where the DNA matches it firmly. Not all rows give a size; the values are once, few, many and, for expanded clones, a class.

>NA|NA|TRBV6-5|TRBJ1-2
TGTGCCAGCAGCTCGGGGAGCGTGGACTATGGCTACACCTTC
CASSSGSVDYGYTF
>TRBD1|NA|TRBV30|TRBJ2-1
TGTGCCTGGAGACCGACAGGGAACGAGCAGTTCTTC
CAWRPTGNEQFF
>NA|once|TRBV30|TRBJ1-1
TGTGCCTGGACCGCGGTGTTAGACACTGAAGCTTTCTTT
CAWTAVLDTEAFF
>NA|NA|TRBV29-1|TRBJ2-4
TGCAGCGTTGACTCGGGAGGGGGCGGCATTCAGTACTTC
CSVDSGGGGIQYF
>TRBD1|NA|TRBV29-1|TRBJ2-5
TGCAGCGTTTATGATGACAGGGGCGTAGAGACCCAGTACTTC
CSVYDDRGVETQYF
>NA|NA|TRBV30|TRBJ2-4
TGTGCCTGGAGTCCGGGTGGGACTTCTATTCAGTACTTC
CAWSPGGTSIQYF
>TRBD2|many|TRBV4-3|TRBJ2-3
TGCGCCAGCAGCCAAGACGGAGCGGGGGGCACAGATACGCAGTATTTT
CASSQDGAGGTDTQYF
>NA|NA|TRBV4-3|TRBJ2-2
TGCGCCAGCAGCCAAGATCAATTCGGGGAGCTGTTTTTT
CASSQDQFGELFF
>NA|NA|TRBV10-2|TRBJ2-7
TGCGCCAGCAAGGAGAGTCAGGCCTTTCTCTACGAGCAGTACTTC
CASKESQAFLYEQYF
>NA|NA|TRBV30|TRBJ1-2
TGTGCCCTTGATCAGCTTTATGGCTACACCTTC
CALDQLYGYTF
>TRBD1|NA|TRBV29-1|TRBJ1-2
TGCAGCGTTGTGACAGGGGAAGGCTACACCTTC
CSVVTGEGYTF
>TRBD1|NA|TRBV27|TRBJ2-7
TGTGCCAGCAGTTTATCATGGACAGGGTTTCAAGAGCAGTACTTC
CASSLSWTGFQEQYF
>NA|NA|TRBV29-1|TRBJ2-7
TGCAGCGTTGGTGGCGGTCTTACTTACGAGCAGTACTTC
CSVGGGLTYEQYF
>NA|NA|TRBV15|TRBJ2-1
TGTGCCACCAGCAGAGCAAGCTCAGGGTGGAATGAGCAGTTCTTC
CATSRASSGWNEQFF
>NA|NA|TRBV27|TRBJ2-7
TGTGCCAGCAGGGGTTCCGCGCCCTACGAGCAGTACTTC
CASRGSAPYEQYF
>NA|once|TRBV29-1|TRBJ1-1
TGCAGCGTCCCACCGGGGAGGGACACTGAAGCTTTCTTT
CSVPPGRDTEAFF
>TRBD1|NA|TRBV6-4|TRBJ1-1
TGTGCCAGCTCTCAGGGGGGGAACACTGAAGCTTTCTTT
CASSQGGNTEAFF
>NA|NA|TRBV4-3|TRBJ1-2
TGCGCCAGCAGCCAAGAAGTGTCGTCTCGAGGGAGGCGGTATGGCTACACCTTC
CASSQEVSSRGRRYGYTF
>NA|NA|TRBV15|TRBJ2-7
TGTGCCACCAGCAATAGGGGGGCCTACGAGCAGTACTTC
CATSNRGAYEQYF
>NA|NA|TRBV7-9|TRBJ2-7
TGTGCCAGCGGCGAGACTCGCGAGCAGTACTTC
CASGETREQYF
>NA|NA|TRBV4-3|TRBJ1-5
TGCGCCAGCAGCCAAGCTTCTGGTCAGCCCCAGCATTTT
CASSQASGQPQHF
>TRBD1|NA|TRBV19|TRBJ2-7
TGTGCCAGTAGTACCGGGACAGGGTTCGAGCAGTACTTC
CASSTGTGFEQYF
>TRBD1|few|TRBV15|TRBJ1-2
TGTGCCACCAGCACACAGGGGGCGTTGGGCTACACCTTC
CATSTQGALGYTF
>TRBD1|few|TRBV29-1|TRBJ2-7
TGCAGCGCCGGGACAGGCTACGAGCAGTACTTC
CSAGTGYEQYF
>NA|NA|TRBV29-1|TRBJ1-1
TGCAGCGTTGGAACAGGGTATGCTGAAGCTTTCTTT
CSVGTGYAEAFF
>NA|NA|TRBV30|TRBJ2-2
TGTGCCTGGAGTTCTAGGGATACCGGGGAGCTGTTTTTT
CAWSSRDTGELFF